The 27 T cell receptor beta chains below come from one sample, sequenced in a study of T cell responses to AZD1222 COVID-19 vaccine (dated by TCRdb to the early 2020s). Libraries were made using the immunoSEQ multiplex PCR assay. TCRdb obtained this table from immuneACCESS and retained in-frame rearrangements with V and J assigned. These tables miss some clones; where compared with another copy, unresolved V genes account for less than half of the shortfall, and the remainder is unexplained. This sample comprises under 200,000 clones, 80% to 95% of them detected only once. Clones ranked in the top ten supply about 4% of the sample. The time point label for this specimen denotes: baseline before first vaccination. The input for sequencing was peripheral blood, taken on day 0 of AZD1222 vaccination. These receptors all come from an adult in good health.

This chain links TRBV10-3 with TRBJ1-4, with D uncertain. Germline V gives CDR1 ENHRY, CDR2 SYGVKD. V was shortened by 3 bases and J by 6 bases, with 11 bases between the two germline ends. The CDR3 is 14 residues long. In nucleotides, the CDR3 is TGTGCCATCAGTGAAAATGGGAAAGATGAAAAACTGTTTTTT. This gives the protein CAISENGKDEKLFF.

V is TRBV12-3 or TRBV12-4 and J is TRBJ1-5; D unresolved. This CDR3 is built from 13 residues. V was shortened by 7 bases and J by 0 bases, with 7 bases between the two germline ends. CDR3 protein: CASNYGSNQPQHF. CDR3 coding DNA: TGTGCCAGCAATTACGGTAGCAATCAGCCCCAGCATTTT.

The gene calls are TRBV2 and TRBJ1-3; 8 bases align to TRBD1. The CDR3 loop spans 18 amino acids. Losses at the gene ends were 4 bases for V and 0 bases for J; bases not matched to a gene: 11. Looked up from germline, CDR1 is SNHLY and CDR2 is FYNNEI. The CDR3 nucleotides are TGTGCCAGCAGTGTATTCCCCGGACAGGGCGGCTCTGGAAACACCATATATTTT. Encoded protein: CASSVFPGQGGSGNTIYF.

This rearrangement joins TRBV24-1 to TRBJ2-2, with 11 bases fitting TRBD2. Germline CDR1 KGHDR, CDR2 SFDVKD. V lost 6 bases, J lost 2 bases, and 4 bases stayed unmatched. There are 16 residues in the CDR3. The CDR3: CATSTGLAENTGELFF. In nucleotides, the CDR3 is TGTGCCACCAGTACGGGACTAGCGGAAAACACCGGGGAGCTGTTTTTT.

The genes are TRBV28 and TRBJ1-2; a possible D gene is TRBD1 (6 bases). Germline loops: CDR1 MDHEN, CDR2 SYDVKM. The V and J ends lost 3 bases and 8 bases respectively, with 13 bases between them. The CDR3 runs 13 residues. The CDR3: CASSFGNREGYTF. The CDR3 DNA sequence: TGTGCCAGCAGTTTTGGTAACAGGGAAGGCTACACCTTC.

The V call is TRBV28, the J call TRBJ1-4; 8 nucleotides agree with TRBD1. After removal of 6 bases from V and 8 bases from J, the junction contained 8 bases not matched to a gene. Germline CDR1 reads MDHEN; CDR2 reads SYDVKM. The CDR3 length is 14 residues. The CDR3 spells CASRQDRGQEKLFF. The CDR3 DNA is TGTGCCAGCAGGCAAGACAGGGGTCAGGAAAAACTGTTTTTT.

The V gene is TRBV18, the J gene TRBJ2-3; D is perhaps TRBD2 (5 bases). The CDR3 consists of 15 residues. Trimming removed 2 bases from V and 4 bases from J, with 13 bases in between. Per the germline V gene, CDR1 is KGHSH and CDR2 is LQKENI. The DNA for the CDR3 is TGTGCCAGCTCACCAATACGGGGTAAGGCAGATACGCAGTATTTT. Its translation: CASSPIRGKADTQYF.

The chain is built from TRBV5-6 and TRBJ1-2; no firm D call. Germline values: CDR1 SGHDT, CDR2 YYEEEE. The V gene lost 4 bases and the J gene lost 1 base, with 17 bases spanning the gap. There are 16 residues in the CDR3. CDR3: CASSRFGSRINYGYTF. The CDR3, as DNA: TGTGCCAGCAGCCGATTCGGGAGTAGAATTAACTATGGCTACACCTTC.

The rearrangement uses TRBV6-1 and TRBJ2-7, with a tentative D call TRBD2 (5 bases). The ends were cut back, 3 bases at V and 0 bases at J, with 18 bases in the middle. The CDR3 loop spans 17 amino acids. Germline V gene lookup returns CDR1 MNHNS and CDR2 SASEGT. The CDR3 here is CASSDPGKEARSYEQYF. CDR3 coding DNA: TGTGCCAGCAGTGACCCCGGAAAGGAGGCTCGCTCCTACGAGCAGTACTTC.

The chain employs TRBV6-1 and TRBJ2-7; D not certain. The CDR3 runs to 14 residues. Between the trimmed V and J ends, which lost 1 base and 4 bases, there was a span of 11 bases. Germline V gene data show CDR1 as MNHNS and CDR2 as SASEGT. CDR3 amino acids: CASSEGGGGYEQYF. DNA of the CDR3: TGTGCCAGCAGTGAAGGGGGTGGCGGATACGAGCAGTACTTC.

The chain has TRBV14 and TRBJ1-6; 7 bases fit TRBD1. The CDR3 sequence is 13 residues long. In germline, CDR1 is SGHDN, CDR2 FVKESK. Trimming at V came to 6 bases and at J to 10 bases, leaving 6 bases not matched to a gene. The chain's CDR3 is CASRPLQGSPLHF. In DNA, the CDR3 is TGTGCCAGCAGACCCCTACAGGGGTCACCCCTCCACTTT.

This clone was seen a single time. This chain connects TRBV19 to TRBJ1-1, with D unclear. Germline CDR1 is LNHDA and CDR2 is SQIVND (reference sequence). The germline V and J ends were trimmed by 3 bases and 3 bases, with 8 bases remaining between them. This CDR3 is built from 13 residues. DNA for the CDR3: TGTGCCAGTAGTATGAGGGAATACACTGAAGCTTTCTTT. Protein product: CASSMREYTEAFF.

The chain carries TRBV7-2 and TRBJ2-2; D is perhaps TRBD1 (7 bases). The length of the CDR3 is 16 residues. CDR1 and CDR2 (germline): SGHTA, FQGNSA. V was pared by 7 bases and J by 5 bases, with 20 bases between. CDR3 amino acids: CASTVASGGFTGELFF. As DNA, the CDR3 is TGTGCCAGCACCGTTGCATCAGGGGGGTTTACCGGGGAGCTGTTTTTT. Together with reference TRBV7-2 and TRBJ2-2, the CDR3 gives the full variable domain: GAGVSQSPSNKVTEKGKDVELRCDPISGHTALYWYRQSLGQGLEFLIYFQGNSAPDKSGLPSDRFSAERTGGSVSTLTIQRTQQEDSAVYLCASTVASGGFTGELFFGEGSRLTVL.

The chain uses TRBV6-4 and TRBJ2-2; D remains unclear. V was cut by 2 bases and J by 4 bases, with 5 bases left in between. Germline values: CDR1 MRHNA, CDR2 SNTAGT. The CDR3 runs 13 residues. The CDR3 is CASSDKGTGELFF. CDR3 nucleotides: TGTGCCAGCAGTGACAAGGGCACCGGGGAGCTGTTTTTT.

This sequence joins TRBV2 and TRBJ2-1, with 7 bases lining up with TRBD2. CDR1 and CDR2 (germline): SNHLY, FYNNEI. The CDR3 has 14 amino acids. Trimming at V came to 6 bases and at J to 2 bases, leaving 4 bases not matched to a gene. Here the CDR3 DNA reads TGTGCCAGCAGGTCTGGACTAGCCTACAATGAGCAGTTCTTC. It specifies CASRSGLAYNEQFF.

The genes are TRBV2 and TRBJ1-2; 7 nucleotides align to TRBD1. Trimming at V came to 4 bases and at J to 7 bases, leaving 9 bases not matched to a gene. This CDR3 is 14 amino acids long. Germline V gives CDR1 SNHLY, CDR2 FYNNEI. CDR3 amino acids: CASSAFRQGGGYTF. For the CDR3, the DNA is TGTGCCAGCAGTGCCTTCCGACAGGGAGGTGGCTACACCTTC.

CDR3 sequence: CASSIGVNEQFF. In DNA form, the CDR3 reads TGTGCCAGTAGTATAGGTGTGAATGAGCAGTTCTTC. The genes are TRBV19 and TRBJ2-1; no reliable D call. Germline values: CDR1 LNHDA, CDR2 SQIVND (reference sequence). This CDR3 comprises 12 residues. V was pared by 1 base and J by 7 bases, with 5 bases between.

V is TRBV6-5 and J is TRBJ2-7; D is perhaps TRBD1 (6 bases). Germline loops: CDR1 MNHEY, CDR2 SVGAGI. Between the trimmed V and J ends, which lost 6 bases and 0 bases, there was a span of 12 bases. This CDR3 is 14 amino acids long. The CDR3 nucleotides read TGTGCCAGCAGGGCCCGGGACATCTCCTACGAGCAGTACTTC. Its protein is CASRARDISYEQYF.

This rearrangement joins TRBV2 to TRBJ2-1; D remains unclear. Germline V gene data show CDR1 as SNHLY and CDR2 as FYNNEI. This CDR3 is built from 13 residues. Trimming removed 7 bases at V and 2 bases at J, with 9 bases between. CDR3 DNA sequence: TGTGCCAGCACCGGGCCCGCCTACAATGAGCAGTTCTTC. It codes for CASTGPAYNEQFF.

This clone was seen once. This chain uses TRBV2 with TRBJ1-5, with D perhaps TRBD1 (5 bases). The V end was cut by 8 bases, the J end by 2 bases, with 10 bases between. The CDR3 contains 13 residues. Germline V lookup: CDR1 SNHLY, CDR2 FYNNEI. This CDR3 is CASQGIRNQPQHF. The CDR3 nucleotides read TGTGCCAGCCAGGGAATCCGCAATCAGCCCCAGCATTTT.

This clone was counted once. V gene TRBV4-2 combines with J gene TRBJ2-1; D is unclear. CDR1 and CDR2 from the germline V gene are LGHNA and YNFKEQ. The length of the CDR3 is 12 residues. V was shortened by 6 bases and J by 7 bases, with 10 bases between the two germline ends. The CDR3 DNA sequence: TGTGCCAGCAGGGCTAGTTTGAATGAGCAGTTCTTC. Encoded protein: CASRASLNEQFF.

Only a few counts were recorded for this clone. The chain uses TRBV7-9 and TRBJ1-5, with D maybe TRBD1 (5 bases). The CDR3 extends over 17 amino acids. CDR1 and CDR2 (germline): SEHNR, FQNEAQ (reference sequence). Trimming took 3 bases from V and 1 from J, leaving 16 bases between them. CDR3 residues: CASSLATGQLSNQPQHF. CDR3 bases: TGTGCCAGCAGCTTGGCGACGGGGCAGTTAAGCAATCAGCCCCAGCATTTT.

The genes are TRBV11-2 and TRBJ2-7, with D perhaps matching TRBD2 (6 bases). The germline V gene has CDR1 SGHAT and CDR2 FQNNGV. This CDR3 has 16 residues. The V end lost 0 bases, the J end lost 2 bases, and 14 bases lay between the germline ends. CDR3 sequence: CASSLDGRTGAYEQYF. For the CDR3, the DNA is TGTGCCAGCAGCTTAGACGGGCGGACGGGGGCCTACGAGCAGTACTTC.

The chain couples TRBV6-6 to TRBJ1-2; 10 nucleotides line up with TRBD1. This CDR3 comprises 14 residues. J lost 2 bases, V lost 7 bases, and 4 bases had no gene match. The V gene's germline CDR1 is MNHNY and CDR2 SVGAGI (reference sequence). The CDR3 reads CASKETGGNYGYTF. CDR3 sequence (DNA): TGTGCCAGCAAAGAGACAGGGGGCAACTATGGCTACACCTTC.

This chain uses TRBV5-1 with TRBJ2-3, with 10 bases lining up with TRBD2. Germline values: CDR1 SGHRS, CDR2 YFSETQ. V was pared by 4 bases and J by 2 bases, with 10 bases of the junction left unmatched. The CDR3 totals 17 residues. The CDR3, as DNA: TGCGCCAGCAGCCTCCTCGGACTAGCGGATCTCACAGATACGCAGTATTTT. Encoded protein: CASSLLGLADLTDTQYF.

The gene calls are TRBV12-3 or TRBV12-4 and TRBJ1-2; 9 nucleotides agree with TRBD1. The J segment lost 8 bases and the V segment lost 6 bases, leaving 4 bases of the junction unmatched. The CDR3 runs 12 residues. DNA for the CDR3: TGTGCCAGCAGCCCACAGGGGGCCGGCTACACCTTC. Protein product: CASSPQGAGYTF.

V usage is TRBV5-6 and J usage is TRBJ1-4, with D possibly being TRBD1 (5 bases). The germline gives CDR1 SGHDT, CDR2 YYEEEE. V was clipped by 3 bases and J by 2 bases, with 11 bases between them. The CDR3 is 15 residues long. The CDR3 bases are TGTGCCAGCAGCTCAACCGGGGGGACTAATGAAAAACTGTTTTTT. Encoded protein: CASSSTGGTNEKLFF.